The 21 T cell receptor beta chains below were found in one sample sequenced in a study of blood T cell repertoires in COVID-19. Generated by immunoSEQ multiplex PCR, the TCRdb table keeps only in-frame clones and is missing some. The sample shows roughly 250,000 clones, 86% of them seen only once. The sequencing input was PBMCs or T cells enriched from blood (not recorded which). These receptors all stem from a woman aged 40-49 years with acute COVID-19.

V gene TRBV10-3 combines with J gene TRBJ1-1, with 8 positions matching TRBD1. The V gene's germline CDR1 is ENHRY and CDR2 SYGVKD. CDR3 length: 14 amino acids. The V gene end was trimmed by 4 bases and the J gene end by 1 base; junction bases not matched to a gene: 2. The CDR3 sequence: CAISGGTGNTEAFF. As DNA, the CDR3 is TGTGCCATCAGTGGAGGGACAGGGAACACTGAAGCTTTCTTT.

CDR3 residues: CASSEASTGTKFRPQHF. The CDR3 nucleotides are TGTGCCAGCAGTGAAGCATCAACCGGGACAAAATTCCGGCCCCAGCATTTT. The V and J genes are TRBV6-1 and TRBJ1-5; D possibly corresponds to TRBD1 (6 bases). V was clipped by 0 bases and J by 9 bases, with 21 bases between them. The germline gives CDR1 MNHNS, CDR2 SASEGT. This CDR3 has 17 amino acids.

V and J are TRBV2 and TRBJ2-3; 12 bases fit TRBD1. The germline CDR1 and CDR2 sequences are SNHLY and FYNNEI. The CDR3 runs to 16 residues. The J segment lost 3 bases and the V segment lost 6 bases, leaving 7 bases of the junction unmatched. This chain's CDR3 is CASSGGDRGLTDTQYF. The CDR3 DNA reads TGTGCCAGCAGCGGGGGGGACAGGGGGCTGACAGATACGCAGTATTTT.

CDR3 DNA sequence: TGTGCCAGCAGCCCCCGCCTAGTTGAAAATGAGCAGTTCTTC. Translation: CASSPRLVENEQFF. The V and J genes are TRBV9 and TRBJ2-1, with D unclear. Germline-derived CDR1 and CDR2 are SGDLS and YYNGEE. This CDR3 has 14 residues. V shed 4 bases and J shed 7 bases, with 15 bases lying between them.

The gene calls are TRBV4-2 and TRBJ2-2, with 9 bases identical to TRBD1. CDR1 is LGHNA and CDR2 is YNFKEQ in the germline V gene. The CDR3 has 15 residues. V was pared by 4 bases and J by 6 bases, with 6 bases of the junction left unmatched. CDR3 sequence reads: CASSRQQGASGELFF. The CDR3 DNA follows: TGTGCCAGCAGCCGGCAACAGGGGGCATCCGGGGAGCTGTTTTTT.

The rearrangement uses TRBV14 and TRBJ1-1; D remains ambiguous. Germline CDR1 is SGHDN and CDR2 is FVKESK. There are 15 residues in the CDR3. The V end lost 3 bases, the J end lost 0 bases, and 11 bases lay between the germline ends. This CDR3 is CASSHLFRLNTEAFF. In nucleotides, the CDR3 is TGTGCCAGCAGCCATCTCTTTCGTTTGAACACTGAAGCTTTCTTT.

The rearrangement links TRBV28 to TRBJ2-3; a weak D match, TRBD1 (6 bases). V was shortened by 6 bases and J by 2 bases, with 12 bases between the two germline ends. The CDR3 contains 14 residues. Germline loops: CDR1 MDHEN, CDR2 SYDVKM. CDR3 bases: TGTGCCAGCAGCCCCGAGGGGGACACAGATACGCAGTATTTT. It specifies CASSPEGDTDTQYF.

The gene calls are TRBV4-1 and TRBJ1-6, with TRBD1 matching over 9 bases. Germline lookup yields CDR1 MGHRA and CDR2 YSYEKL. The CDR3 consists of 15 residues. The V gene end was trimmed by 2 bases and the J gene end by 9 bases; junction bases not matched to a gene: 5. In nucleotides, the CDR3 is TGCGCCAGCAGCCAACGACAGGGGGATGGTTCACCCCTCCACTTT. Amino acids: CASSQRQGDGSPLHF.

V gene TRBV20-1 combines with J gene TRBJ2-1; D gene ambiguous. V lost 7 bases, J lost 5 bases, and 9 bases lay in between. The CDR3 consists of 11 residues. CDR1 is DFQATT, CDR2 SNEGSKA, per germline (reference sequence). The DNA of the CDR3 is TGCAGTGTGCAGGTTCACAATGAGCAGTTCTTC. Amino acids: CSVQVHNEQFF.

V usage is TRBV6-5 and J usage is TRBJ2-7, with TRBD1 identical over 7 bases. The CDR3 extends over 14 amino acids. Germline V lookup: CDR1 MNHEY, CDR2 SVGAGI. The V gene end was trimmed by 6 bases and the J gene end by 0 bases; junction bases not matched to a gene: 5. Here the CDR3 DNA reads TGTGCCAGCAGGGTGAGGGACAGCTCCTACGAGCAGTACTTC. This sequence encodes CASRVRDSSYEQYF.

The chain joins TRBV27 to TRBJ1-1; TRBD1 agrees at 11 bases. Germline V CDR1 and CDR2: MNHEY, SMNVEV (reference sequence). With 0 bases clipped from V and 0 bases from J, the junction kept 9 bases outside the gene matches. The CDR3 loop spans 19 amino acids. CDR3 sequence reads: CASSLSNVRDRGMNTEAFF. In DNA, the CDR3 is TGTGCCAGCAGTTTATCGAACGTCCGGGACAGGGGGATGAACACTGAAGCTTTCTTT.

This clone turned up a few times. The chain is built from TRBV11-2 and TRBJ1-4; the D is unclear. The CDR3 is made up of 15 amino acids. V was pared by 5 bases and J by 7 bases, with 17 bases between. Germline V lookup: CDR1 SGHAT, CDR2 FQNNGV. CDR3 residues: CASSPALNRAEKLFF. DNA for the CDR3: TGTGCCAGCAGCCCAGCCTTAAACAGAGCTGAAAAACTGTTTTTT.

The chain is built from TRBV19 and TRBJ2-1; 7 bases agree with TRBD1. The CDR3 is 13 residues long. CDR1 is LNHDA, CDR2 SQIVND, per germline (reference sequence). With 6 bases clipped from V and 5 bases from J, the junction kept 4 bases outside the gene matches. CDR3 sequence: CASSQGVNNEQFF. DNA for the CDR3: TGTGCCAGTAGCCAGGGGGTTAACAATGAGCAGTTCTTC.

The chain recombines TRBV14 with TRBJ1-1; D not resolved. This CDR3 has 13 residues. The V end lost 0 bases, the J end lost 10 bases, and 12 bases lay between the germline ends. The germline gives CDR1 SGHDN, CDR2 FVKESK. The CDR3 DNA reads TGTGCCAGCAGCCAAGAAAGGGTGAGCGGAGCTTTCTTT. This encodes CASSQERVSGAFF.

This chain connects TRBV5-4 to TRBJ1-4, with TRBD1 as a possible D gene (5 bases). The CDR3 spans 15 residues. Trimming stripped 4 bases from V and 7 bases from J, with 17 bases between. CDR1 SGHNT and CDR2 YYREEE come from the germline V gene (reference sequence). CDR3 region: CASSADSHGSEKLFF. CDR3 DNA sequence: TGTGCCAGCAGCGCTGACAGCCACGGGAGTGAAAAACTGTTTTTT.

As DNA, the CDR3 is TGCGCCAGCAGCCAGCTACCGACTAGCGGGAGGTTGTTTAGCTCCTACAATGAGCAGTTCTTC. This gives the protein CASSQLPTSGRLFSSYNEQFF. V is TRBV4-1 and J is TRBJ2-1; 13 bases agree with TRBD2. Germline assignment: CDR1 MGHRA and CDR2 YSYEKL. Germline trimming cut 3 bases from V and 0 bases from J; bases unmatched to any gene: 14. This CDR3 has 21 residues.

V and J are TRBV18 and TRBJ2-3; 11 bases are a match to TRBD2. The junction had 4 bases not matched to a gene; V was cut back by 3 bases and J by 2 bases. CDR1 and CDR2 (germline): KGHSH, LQKENI. CDR3 length: 16 residues. For the CDR3, the DNA is TGTGCCAGCTCACCCTCGACTAGCGGGATCACAGATACGCAGTATTTT. The encoded protein is CASSPSTSGITDTQYF.

This clone is a singleton in its sample. The DNA of the CDR3 is TGTGCCAGTAGCCCAGCTAGCGGGGATTTAGCCAAAAACATTCAGTACTTC. Protein sequence: CASSPASGDLAKNIQYF. V is TRBV19 and J is TRBJ2-4, with 9 nucleotides matching TRBD2. CDR1 is LNHDA and CDR2 is SQIVND in the germline V gene (reference sequence). The CDR3 is 17 residues long. Trimming cost V 6 bases and J 0 bases; bases outside gene matches: 9.

This clone was detected once. The rearrangement uses TRBV7-9 and TRBJ2-3; 9 bases map to TRBD2. This CDR3 is built from 19 residues. The trim removed 4 bases at V and 1 base at J, leaving 15 bases unmatched. CDR1 is SEHNR, CDR2 FQNEAQ, per germline (reference sequence). The CDR3 region is CASSSDVAGVKWRTDTQYF. The CDR3 coding sequence is TGTGCCAGCAGCTCCGACGTAGCGGGAGTTAAATGGCGCACAGATACGCAGTATTTT.

This chain joins TRBV6-5 and TRBJ2-3, with 7 bases lining up with TRBD2. The ends lost 8 bases at V and 1 base at J; junction bases unmatched: 9. Germline CDR1 and CDR2: MNHEY and SVGAGI. This CDR3 has 15 amino acids. CDR3 nucleotide sequence: TGTGCCAGCCCGGCCGGACTAGTGGGCACAGATACGCAGTATTTT. Protein sequence: CASPAGLVGTDTQYF.

The chain recombines TRBV5-1 with TRBJ1-2; D is perhaps TRBD1 (5 bases). The CDR3 loop spans 15 amino acids. The germline CDR1 and CDR2 sequences are SGHRS and YFSETQ. Deletions cut 2 bases from V and 1 base from J, with 12 bases between. As DNA, the CDR3 is TGCGCCAGCAGCTTAGGCGGGGACCTTAACTATGGCTACACCTTC. It codes for CASSLGGDLNYGYTF.